This record covers a single T cell receptor (beta chain). Its antigen is currently unknown. This CDR3 has 16 amino acids. The germline V and J ends were trimmed by 2 bases and 2 bases, with 12 bases remaining between them. Germline assignment: CDR1 KGHSH and CDR2 LQKENI. The data stem from a study of response to subunit inactivated influenza vaccine. Study-wide findings and caveats: The authors suggested that few new T cells are recruited per seasonal influenza vaccination.

Each CDR3 protein is one row after TCRdb ran MiXCR on the RT-PCR reads. Here the sample spans about 700,000 distinct CDR3 sequences, roughly 14% being singletons. This TCR came from a middle-aged man who received an inactivated influenza vaccine. This material consisted of PBMCs from blood, taken 11 to 12 days after vaccination. The chain links TRBV18 to TRBJ2-2, with D hard to call. The CDR3 loop is CASSPAFAANTGELFF. CDR3 nucleotides: TGTGCCAGCTCACCAGCGTTTGCCGCTAACACCGGGGAGCTGTTTTTT.